These T cell receptor beta chains were read from a single sample in a study of T-cell reconstitution after alpha-beta-depleted transplantation in children. Each CDR3 protein gets one entry after TCRdb re-called the PCR reads with MiXCR. The sample consists of around 500,000 distinct CDR3 sequences, about an eighth of them appearing once. The sample here was PBMCs from the stem cell graft donor, taken from the stem cell graft. The receptors stem from a human donor who donated a stem cell graft to a child with combined immunodeficiency. Both conserved end residues are part of each CDR3. A D gene is named only where the DNA matches it firmly. Rows may omit the clone size; those that give it use once, few, many or a size class.

abundance	j_gene	v_gene	d_gene	CDR3aa	CDR3nt
few	TRBJ2-5	TRBV20-1	TRBD2	CSVAGAGGLKETQYF	TGCAGCGTGGCCGGAGCGGGGGGATTAAAAGAGACCCAGTACTTC
few	TRBJ1-1	TRBV5-1	NA	CASSLRDDSLSIDNLNTEAFF	TGCGCCAGCAGCTTGCGGGATGACAGTCTCAGTATTGACAATTTGAACACTGAAGCTTTCTTT
many	TRBJ2-1	TRBV5-6	NA	CASSLAGRSVYNEQFF	TGTGCCAGCAGCTTGGCCGGTCGGTCCGTCTACAATGAGCAGTTCTTC
few	TRBJ2-1	TRBV6-6	NA	CASRGAYNEQFF	TGTGCCAGCAGGGGCGCATACAATGAGCAGTTCTTC
many	TRBJ2-2	TRBV10-3	NA	CAISEPDRNTGELFF	TGTGCCATCAGTGAGCCGGATCGGAACACCGGGGAGCTGTTTTTT
NA	TRBJ2-1	TRBV20-1	NA	CSARGGPDNEQFF	TGCAGTGCTAGGGGAGGCCCCGACAATGAGCAGTTCTTC
NA	TRBJ1-5	TRBV12-3/TRBV12-4	NA	CASSLFLQADQPQHF	TGTGCCAGCAGTTTATTTTTACAGGCCGATCAGCCCCAGCATTTT
few	TRBJ2-7	TRBV7-8	TRBD1	CASSKDRVSSYEQYF	TGTGCCAGCAGTAAGGACAGGGTTAGCTCCTACGAGCAGTACTTC
NA	TRBJ2-1	TRBV30	NA	CAWSLAGSYNEQFF	TGTGCCTGGAGTTTGGCGGGCTCCTACAATGAGCAGTTCTTC
NA	TRBJ2-3	TRBV20-1	TRBD2	CCSREVGLLRSTDTQYF	TGCTGCTCGCGGGAGGTGGGACTCCTAAGGTCCACAGATACGCAGTATTTT
NA	TRBJ1-2	TRBV11-1	TRBD1	CASSLVSGTDPLNYGYTF	TGTGCCAGCAGCTTAGTGTCAGGGACAGATCCCCTTAACTATGGCTACACCTTC
NA	TRBJ2-2	TRBV5-7	NA	CATVSRGNTGELFF	TGTGCCACCGTCTCACGGGGGAACACCGGGGAGCTGTTTTTT
NA	TRBJ2-7	TRBV11-2	NA	CASSRQEELYEQYF	TGTGCCAGCAGCCGACAGGAGGAACTCTACGAGCAGTACTTC
NA	TRBJ2-2	TRBV15	NA	CATSRELADGELFF	TGTGCCACCAGCAGAGAGTTAGCAGACGGGGAGCTGTTTTTT
NA	TRBJ2-7	TRBV7-2	TRBD2	CASSRPSGGARPYEQYF	TGTGCCAGCAGCCGACCTAGCGGGGGGGCCCGTCCCTACGAGCAGTACTTC
once	TRBJ2-7	TRBV20-1	TRBD2	CSARGPSGGRGSYEQYF	TGCAGTGCTCGAGGGCCTAGCGGGGGGAGAGGATCCTACGAGCAGTACTTC
NA	TRBJ2-6	TRBV27	TRBD1	CASSLLGTGVPGANVLTF	TGTGCCAGCAGTTTATTAGGGACAGGGGTTCCTGGGGCCAACGTCCTGACTTTC
few	TRBJ2-7	TRBV12-3/TRBV12-4	NA	CASSHEGQDGEQYF	TGTGCCAGCAGCCATGAGGGCCAAGATGGCGAGCAGTACTTC
many	TRBJ2-1	TRBV20-1	NA	CSARVARLVGDNEQFF	TGCAGTGCTAGAGTCGCGCGGCTAGTGGGTGACAATGAGCAGTTCTTC
NA	TRBJ2-5	TRBV24-1	NA	CATSDSRSQETQYF	TGTGCCACCAGTGATTCTCGATCCCAAGAGACCCAGTACTTC
NA	TRBJ1-5	TRBV2	NA	CASSDFDGTQPQHF	TGTGCCAGCAGTGATTTTGATGGGACTCAGCCCCAGCATTTT
NA	TRBJ2-7	TRBV6-1	NA	CASSGLRRSYEQYF	TGTGCCAGCAGTGGCCTCCGCCGCTCCTACGAGCAGTACTTC
few	TRBJ2-1	TRBV20-1	NA	CSARDEVGAGFQFF	TGCAGTGCTAGAGATGAAGTCGGGGCCGGGTTCCAGTTCTTC
NA	TRBJ2-1	TRBV12-3/TRBV12-4	NA	CASSHDSRGPYNEQFF	TGTGCCAGCAGCCATGACTCCAGGGGACCCTACAATGAGCAGTTCTTC
many	TRBJ2-1	TRBV6-1	NA	CASSEGTETYNEQFF	TGTGCCAGCAGTGAAGGGACGGAGACCTACAATGAGCAGTTCTTC
NA	TRBJ1-2	TRBV20-1	TRBD1	CSARDRDRGINYGYTF	TGCAGTGCTAGAGACAGGGACAGGGGAATCAACTATGGCTACACCTTC
many	TRBJ2-3	TRBV24-1	TRBD1	CATSDYGDRGGDTQYF	TGTGCCACCAGTGATTATGGGGACAGGGGGGGAGATACGCAGTATTTT
few	TRBJ1-3	TRBV30	NA	CAWTPGSSGNTIYF	TGTGCCTGGACTCCGGGGTCCTCTGGAAACACCATATATTTT
few	TRBJ2-3	TRBV7-8	TRBD1	CASSLGRLRGTTQYF	TGTGCCAGCAGCTTAGGTCGCCTCAGGGGGACCACGCAGTATTTT
NA	TRBJ2-1	TRBV18	TRBD2	CASSLVAGAGSEQFF	TGTGCCAGCTCACTCGTAGCGGGGGCCGGGAGTGAGCAGTTCTTC
NA	TRBJ2-1	TRBV2	NA	CASSRGLTGNEQFF	TGTGCCAGCAGTAGGGGACTGACTGGCAATGAGCAGTTCTTC
few	TRBJ2-3	TRBV28	NA	CASSLGGIGLLAQYF	TGTGCCAGCAGCCTAGGGGGGATAGGGCTTTTAGCGCAGTATTTT
many	TRBJ2-5	TRBV12-3/TRBV12-4	TRBD1	CASSRLTGQETQYF	TGTGCCAGCAGTCGACTGACAGGGCAAGAGACCCAGTACTTC
many	TRBJ1-1	TRBV11-2	NA	CASSPGISVMNTEAFF	TGTGCCAGCAGCCCAGGGATTTCCGTAATGAACACTGAAGCTTTCTTT
many	TRBJ2-3	TRBV29-1	NA	CSVDDLTDTQYF	TGCAGCGTTGACGATCTCACAGATACGCAGTATTTT
many	TRBJ1-5	TRBV28	TRBD1	CASSLDDRDNQPQHF	TGTGCCAGCAGTTTAGACGACAGGGACAATCAGCCCCAGCATTTT
NA	TRBJ1-1	TRBV6-4	NA	CASSAGEAFF	TGTGCCAGCAGTGCGGGGGAAGCTTTCTTT